The T cell receptor (beta chain) under discussion was sequenced for a study of T cell repertoires in cytomegalovirus infection. Across the whole study: Matching HLA type, along with CMV infection, was indicated by public TCR beta signatures.

MiXCR, applied by TCRdb to the reads, yields one record per CDR3 protein. Of about 530,000 distinct CDR3 sequences in the sample, about 30% are singletons; the top ten hold around 14%. The germline V gene encodes CDR1 LNHDA and CDR2 SQIVND (reference sequence). V was trimmed by 5 bases and J by 6 bases, leaving 8 bases between them. The CDR3 has 11 amino acids. Sequenced input: PBMCs. The source is a human donor in good health (CMV status not recorded). Some clones in this sample may be carry-over from other donors' samples. The J gene is TRBJ2-7, the V gene TRBV19; possible D gene TRBD2, 5 bases. The CDR3 DNA reads as TGTGCCAGTAGTTACCGGGGCGAGCAGTACTTC. This sequence encodes CASSYRGEQYF.